Detailed here is one T cell receptor (beta chain). Its antigen is currently unknown. Primed by a sample-barcoded 5' primer and a J-beta primer mix, a second PCR proceeded for roughly 6 to 12 cycles. TCRdb re-called the 5' RACE reads with MiXCR, one entry per CDR3 protein. The sample has about 640,000 distinct CDR3 sequences; roughly 50% are singletons. This sample is drawn from a study of blood T cells in healthy people across ages. V was pared by 5 bases and J by 9 bases, with 17 bases between. The V gene's germline CDR1 is SGHTA and CDR2 FQGNSA. This CDR3 comprises 13 residues. The study, taken as a whole, reports: PBMCs left unsorted prevented a conclusive naive versus antigen-experienced comparison. Naive T cell percentage by flow cytometry tracked strongly with beta diversity.

Source material: blood. The gene calls are TRBV7-2 and TRBJ2-7; D is unclear. The sequence came from a man aged 55 to 70 in good health. This CDR3 reads CASSPPRSQAQYF. In DNA form, the CDR3 reads TGTGCCAGCAGCCCGCCCAGAAGCCAAGCGCAGTACTTC.